This T cell receptor (beta chain) was obtained from a study of shared clonotypes between healthy human individuals. Study conclusions and caveats: The authors sampled blood alone, and tissue repertoires likely differ.

TCRdb's copy holds only in-frame clones and misses some; the assay was immunoSEQ multiplex PCR. Of some 2 million clones listed, about 95% are singletons. Comment on this clone: Antigen specificity is unknown.

Only CD45RO-negative cells positively selected for CCR7 counted as naive CD8 cells, so terminally differentiated effector memory CD45RA+ cells were excluded. The V end lost 3 bases, the J end lost 7 bases, and 13 bases lay between the germline ends. The CDR3 totals 13 residues. CDR1 is LNHDA and CDR2 is SQIVND in the germline V gene (reference sequence). The source material was naive CD8+ T cells sorted from blood. V is TRBV19 and J is TRBJ2-7; possible D gene TRBD2, 6 bases. This receptor was identified in a man aged 18 to 29 in good health. CDR3 sequence: CASSIWRDREQYF. CDR3 DNA sequence: TGTGCCAGTAGTATTTGGCGGGACCGTGAGCAGTACTTC.